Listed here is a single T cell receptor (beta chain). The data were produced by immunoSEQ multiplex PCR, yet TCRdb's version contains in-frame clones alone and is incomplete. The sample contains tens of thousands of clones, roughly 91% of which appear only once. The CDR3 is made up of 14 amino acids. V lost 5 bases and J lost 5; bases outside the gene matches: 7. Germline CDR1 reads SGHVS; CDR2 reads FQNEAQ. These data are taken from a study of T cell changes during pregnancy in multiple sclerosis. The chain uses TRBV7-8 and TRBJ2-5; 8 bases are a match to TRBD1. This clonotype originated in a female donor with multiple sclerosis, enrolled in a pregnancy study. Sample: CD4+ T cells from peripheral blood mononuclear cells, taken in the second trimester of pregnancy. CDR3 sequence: CASSPVHRGETQYF. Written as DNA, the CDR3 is TGTGCCAGCAGCCCTGTTCACAGGGGGGAGACCCAGTACTTC.